This T cell receptor beta chain is drawn from a study of OX40 agonist ivuxolimab in advanced cancers. Study-level points and caveats: The study found that CD8+ T cells averaged more expanded clones than CD4+.

Points on this clone: What it binds is not known. Other DNA sequences from this sample encode an identical CDR3 as well.

CDR3 size: 15 residues. The V and J ends lost 3 bases and 0 bases, in that order; junction bases with no gene match: 5. Germline CDR1 reads KGHSH; CDR2 reads LQKENI. The method was immunoSEQ multiplex PCR; TCRdb's version includes in-frame clones alone and lacks a portion of them. The sample contains 150,000 to 190,000 clones, around 94% of which appear only once. Material: CD4+ or CD8+ T cells sorted from blood, obtained in a trial of the OX40 agonist ivuxolimab. The chain recombines TRBV18 with TRBJ2-7, with TRBD1 matching over 7 bases. This sequence originates from an adult with an advanced solid tumor such as melanoma, head and neck, liver or kidney cancer. The CDR3 DNA is TGTGCCAGCTCACCCCTTGGACAGGACTCCTACGAGCAGTACTTC. Its protein is CASSPLGQDSYEQYF.